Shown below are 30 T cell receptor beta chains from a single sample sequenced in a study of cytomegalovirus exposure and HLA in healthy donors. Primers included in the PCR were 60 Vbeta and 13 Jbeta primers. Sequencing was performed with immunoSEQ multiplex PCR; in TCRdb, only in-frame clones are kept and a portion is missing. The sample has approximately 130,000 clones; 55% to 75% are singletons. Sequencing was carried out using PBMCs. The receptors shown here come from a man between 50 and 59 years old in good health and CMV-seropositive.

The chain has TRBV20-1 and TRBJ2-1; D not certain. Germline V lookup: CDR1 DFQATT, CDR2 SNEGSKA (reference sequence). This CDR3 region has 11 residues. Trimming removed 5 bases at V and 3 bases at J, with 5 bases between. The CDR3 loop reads CSASSYNEQFF. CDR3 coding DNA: TGCAGTGCTTCTAGCTACAATGAGCAGTTCTTC.

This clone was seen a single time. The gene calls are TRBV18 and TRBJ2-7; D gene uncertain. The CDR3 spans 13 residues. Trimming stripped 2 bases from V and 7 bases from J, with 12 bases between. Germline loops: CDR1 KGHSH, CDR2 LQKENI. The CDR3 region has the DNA TGTGCCAGCTCACCAGTAACGGGTGGTGAGCAGTACTTC. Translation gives CASSPVTGGEQYF.

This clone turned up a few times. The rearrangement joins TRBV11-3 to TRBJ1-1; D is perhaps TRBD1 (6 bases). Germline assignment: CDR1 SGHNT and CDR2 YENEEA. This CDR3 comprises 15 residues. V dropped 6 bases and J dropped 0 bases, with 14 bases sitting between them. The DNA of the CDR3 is TGTGCCAGCAGTCCGGGAGGGGGGCTGAACACTGAAGCTTTCTTT. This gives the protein CASSPGGGLNTEAFF.

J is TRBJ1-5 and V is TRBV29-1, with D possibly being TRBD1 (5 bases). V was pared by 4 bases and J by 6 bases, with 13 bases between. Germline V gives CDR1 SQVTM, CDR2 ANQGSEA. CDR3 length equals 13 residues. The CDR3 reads CSVAGGIGQPQHF. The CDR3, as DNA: TGCAGCGTTGCTGGGGGGATTGGTCAGCCCCAGCATTTT.

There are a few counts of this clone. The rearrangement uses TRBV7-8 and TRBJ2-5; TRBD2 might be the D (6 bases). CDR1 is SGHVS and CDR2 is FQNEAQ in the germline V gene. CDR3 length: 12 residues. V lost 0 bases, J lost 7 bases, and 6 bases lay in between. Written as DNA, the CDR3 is TGTGCCAGCAGCTTAGCGCGGGGGACCCAGTACTTC. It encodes CASSLARGTQYF. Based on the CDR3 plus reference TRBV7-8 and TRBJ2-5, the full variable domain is GAGVSQSPRYKVAKRGQDVALRCDPISGHVSLFWYQQALGQGPEFLTYFQNEAQLDKSGLPSDRFFAERPEGSVSTLKIQRTQQEDSAVYLCASSLARGTQYFGPGTRLLVL.

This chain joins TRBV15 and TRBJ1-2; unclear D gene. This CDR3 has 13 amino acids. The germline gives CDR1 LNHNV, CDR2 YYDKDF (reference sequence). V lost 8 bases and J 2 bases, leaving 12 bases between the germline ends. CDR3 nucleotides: TGTGCCACCCGGCGGGGTCCCAACTATGGCTACACCTTC. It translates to CATRRGPNYGYTF.

This CDR3 reads CASSARDTLAKNIQYF. DNA of the CDR3: TGTGCCAGCAGTGCCCGGGACACGCTAGCCAAAAACATTCAGTACTTC. The chain is built from TRBV6-1 and TRBJ2-4; D perhaps matches TRBD1 (6 bases). Trimming removed 4 bases from V and 0 bases from J, with 13 bases in between. Germline CDR1 is MNHNS and CDR2 is SASEGT. The CDR3 extends over 16 amino acids.

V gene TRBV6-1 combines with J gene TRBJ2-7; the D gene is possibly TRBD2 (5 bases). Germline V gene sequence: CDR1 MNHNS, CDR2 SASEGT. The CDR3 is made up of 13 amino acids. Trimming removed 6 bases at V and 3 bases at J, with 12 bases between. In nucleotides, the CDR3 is TGTGCCAGCAGGGAGACTACGTTCTACGAGCAGTACTTC. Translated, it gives CASRETTFYEQYF.

CDR3 protein: CAITARANEKLFF. CDR3 nucleotide sequence: TGTGCCATCACGGCCAGGGCTAATGAAAAACTGTTTTTT. The chain links TRBV10-3 to TRBJ1-4; D perhaps matches TRBD1 (5 bases). Germline V gene sequence: CDR1 ENHRY, CDR2 SYGVKD. The CDR3 has 13 residues. V was cut by 7 bases and J by 3 bases, with 9 bases left in between.

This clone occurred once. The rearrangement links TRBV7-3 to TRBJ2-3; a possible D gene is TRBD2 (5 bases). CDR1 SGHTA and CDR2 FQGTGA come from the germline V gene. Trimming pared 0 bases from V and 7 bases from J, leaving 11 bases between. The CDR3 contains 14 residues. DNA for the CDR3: TGTGCCAGCAGCTTAACGAGGGAAACACATACGCAGTATTTT. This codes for CASSLTRETHTQYF.

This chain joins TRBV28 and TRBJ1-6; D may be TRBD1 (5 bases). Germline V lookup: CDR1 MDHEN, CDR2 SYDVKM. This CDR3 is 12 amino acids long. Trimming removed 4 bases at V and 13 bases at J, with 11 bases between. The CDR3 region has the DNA TGTGCCAGCAGTTCCAGGGTGGAGCCCCTCCACTTT. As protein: CASSSRVEPLHF.

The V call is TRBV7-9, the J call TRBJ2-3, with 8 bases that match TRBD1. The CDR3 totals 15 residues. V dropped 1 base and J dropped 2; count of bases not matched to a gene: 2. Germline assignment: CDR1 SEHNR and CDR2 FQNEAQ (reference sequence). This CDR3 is CASSLGTGTTDTQYF. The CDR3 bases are TGTGCCAGCAGCTTAGGGACAGGGACCACAGATACGCAGTATTTT.

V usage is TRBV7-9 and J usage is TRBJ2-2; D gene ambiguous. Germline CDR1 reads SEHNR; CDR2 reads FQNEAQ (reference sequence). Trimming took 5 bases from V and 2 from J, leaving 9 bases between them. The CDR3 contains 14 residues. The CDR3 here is CASSGYRNTGELFF. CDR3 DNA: TGTGCCAGCAGCGGATACAGAAACACCGGGGAGCTGTTTTTT.

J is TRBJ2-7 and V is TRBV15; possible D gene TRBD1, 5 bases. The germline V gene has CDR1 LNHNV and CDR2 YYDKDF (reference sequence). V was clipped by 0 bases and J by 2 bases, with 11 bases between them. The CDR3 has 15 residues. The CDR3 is CATSRENDRAYEQYF. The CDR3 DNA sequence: TGTGCCACCAGCAGAGAGAACGACAGAGCCTACGAGCAGTACTTC.

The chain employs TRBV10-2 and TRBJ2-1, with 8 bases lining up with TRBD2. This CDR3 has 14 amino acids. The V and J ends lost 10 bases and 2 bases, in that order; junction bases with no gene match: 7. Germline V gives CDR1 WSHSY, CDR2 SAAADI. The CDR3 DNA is TGCGCCACCTCACTAGCGGCTCCCTACAATGAGCAGTTCTTC. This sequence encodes CATSLAAPYNEQFF.

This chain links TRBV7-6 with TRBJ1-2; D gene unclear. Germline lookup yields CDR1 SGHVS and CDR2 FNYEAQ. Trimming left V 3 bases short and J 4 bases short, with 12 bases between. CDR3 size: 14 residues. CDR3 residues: CASSLETEGYGYTF. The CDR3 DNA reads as TGTGCCAGCAGCTTGGAAACAGAGGGCTATGGCTACACCTTC.

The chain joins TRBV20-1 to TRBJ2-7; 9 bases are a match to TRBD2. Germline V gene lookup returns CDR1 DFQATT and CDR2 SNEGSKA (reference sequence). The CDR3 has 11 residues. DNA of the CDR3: TGCAGCGCGGGAGGGTCCTACGAGCAGTACTTC. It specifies CSAGGSYEQYF.

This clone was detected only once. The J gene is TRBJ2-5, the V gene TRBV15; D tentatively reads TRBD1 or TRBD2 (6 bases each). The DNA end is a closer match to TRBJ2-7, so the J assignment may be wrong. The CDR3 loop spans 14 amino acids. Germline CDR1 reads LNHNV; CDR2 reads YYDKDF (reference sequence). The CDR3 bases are TGTGCCACCAGCCCTGGGGGGCGGGACTACGAGCAGTACTTC. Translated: CATSPGGRDYEQYF.

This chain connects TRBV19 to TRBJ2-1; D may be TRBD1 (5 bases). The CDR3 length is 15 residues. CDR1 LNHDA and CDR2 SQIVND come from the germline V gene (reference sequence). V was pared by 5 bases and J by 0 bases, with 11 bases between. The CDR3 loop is CASSRQPSSYNEQFF. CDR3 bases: TGTGCCAGTAGTCGACAGCCTAGCTCCTACAATGAGCAGTTCTTC.

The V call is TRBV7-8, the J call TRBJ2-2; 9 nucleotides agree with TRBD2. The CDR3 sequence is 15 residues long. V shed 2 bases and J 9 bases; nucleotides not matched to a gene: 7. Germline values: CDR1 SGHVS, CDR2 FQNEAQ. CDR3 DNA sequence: TGTGCCAGCAGCTTACCGGCGGGGGGGCCTCGGGAGCTGTTTTTT. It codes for CASSLPAGGPRELFF.

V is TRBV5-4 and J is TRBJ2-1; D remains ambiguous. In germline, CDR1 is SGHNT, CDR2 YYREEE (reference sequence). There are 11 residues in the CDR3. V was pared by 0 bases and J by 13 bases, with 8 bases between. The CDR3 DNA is TGTGCCAGCAGCTTGGGACTGGATCAGTTCTTC. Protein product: CASSLGLDQFF.

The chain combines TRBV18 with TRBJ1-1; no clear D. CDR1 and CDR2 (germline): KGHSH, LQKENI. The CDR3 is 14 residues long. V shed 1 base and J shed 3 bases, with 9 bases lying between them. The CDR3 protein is CASSPLTGDTEAFF. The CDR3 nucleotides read TGTGCCAGCTCACCACTTACCGGGGACACTGAAGCTTTCTTT.

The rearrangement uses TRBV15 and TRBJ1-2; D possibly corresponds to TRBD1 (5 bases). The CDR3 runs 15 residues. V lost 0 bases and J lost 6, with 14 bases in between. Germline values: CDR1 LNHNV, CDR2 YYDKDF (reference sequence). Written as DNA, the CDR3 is TGTGCCACCAGCAGAGACAGGGCCATTACCCATGGCTACACCTTC. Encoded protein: CATSRDRAITHGYTF. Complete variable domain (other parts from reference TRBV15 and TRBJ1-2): DAMVIQNPRYQVTQFGKPVTLSCSQTLNHNVMYWYQQKSSQAPKLLFHYYDKDFNNEADTPDNFQSRRPNTSFCFLDIRSPGLGDTAMYLCATSRDRAITHGYTFGSGTRLTVV.

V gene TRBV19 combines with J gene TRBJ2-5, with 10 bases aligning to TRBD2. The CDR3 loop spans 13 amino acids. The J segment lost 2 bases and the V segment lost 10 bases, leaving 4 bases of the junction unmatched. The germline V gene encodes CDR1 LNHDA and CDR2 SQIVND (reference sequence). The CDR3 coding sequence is TGTGCCACCCGGACTAGCGGACAAGAGACCCAGTACTTC. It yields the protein CATRTSGQETQYF.

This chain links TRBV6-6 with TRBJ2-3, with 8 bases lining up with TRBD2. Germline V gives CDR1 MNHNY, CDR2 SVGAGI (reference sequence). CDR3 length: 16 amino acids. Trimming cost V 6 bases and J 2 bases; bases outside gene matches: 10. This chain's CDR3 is CASSSGRRGDTDTQYF. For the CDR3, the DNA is TGTGCCAGCAGCTCGGGACGGCGGGGGGACACAGATACGCAGTATTTT.

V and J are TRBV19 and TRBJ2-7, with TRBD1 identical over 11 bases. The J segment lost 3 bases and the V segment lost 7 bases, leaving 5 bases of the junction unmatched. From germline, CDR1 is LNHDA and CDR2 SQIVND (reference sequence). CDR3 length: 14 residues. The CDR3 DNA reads TGTGCCAGTACCCGGGACAGGGGGGGCTACGAGCAGTACTTC. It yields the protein CASTRDRGGYEQYF. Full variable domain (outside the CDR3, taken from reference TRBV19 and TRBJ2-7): DGGITQSPKYLFRKEGQNVTLSCEQNLNHDAMYWYRQDPGQGLRLIYYSQIVNDFQKGDIAEGYSVSREKKESFPLTVTSAQKNPTAFYLCASTRDRGGYEQYFGPGTRLTVT.

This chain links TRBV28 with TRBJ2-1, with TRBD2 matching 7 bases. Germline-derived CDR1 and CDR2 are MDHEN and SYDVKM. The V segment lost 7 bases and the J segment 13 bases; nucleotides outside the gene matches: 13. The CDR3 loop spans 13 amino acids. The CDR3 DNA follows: TGTGCCAGCACCACAATCCGGGGAGGGGAACAGTTCTTC. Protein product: CASTTIRGGEQFF.

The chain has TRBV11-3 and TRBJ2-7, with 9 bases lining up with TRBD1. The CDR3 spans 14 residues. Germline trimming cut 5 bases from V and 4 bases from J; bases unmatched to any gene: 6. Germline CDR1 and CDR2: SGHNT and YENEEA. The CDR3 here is CASSRRDRDYEQYF. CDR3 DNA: TGTGCCAGCAGCCGCCGGGACAGGGATTACGAGCAGTACTTC.

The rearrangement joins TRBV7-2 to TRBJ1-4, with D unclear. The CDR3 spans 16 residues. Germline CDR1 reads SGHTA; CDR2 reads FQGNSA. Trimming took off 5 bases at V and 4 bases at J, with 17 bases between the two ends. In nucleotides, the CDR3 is TGTGCCAGCAGCCGAGACGGCGGGAACCTTAATGAAAAACTGTTTTTT. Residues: CASSRDGGNLNEKLFF.

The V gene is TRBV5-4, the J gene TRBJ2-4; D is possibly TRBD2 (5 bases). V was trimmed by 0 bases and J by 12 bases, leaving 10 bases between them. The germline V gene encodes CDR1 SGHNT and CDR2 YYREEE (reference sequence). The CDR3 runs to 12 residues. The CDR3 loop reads CASSLAGKSQYF. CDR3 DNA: TGTGCCAGCAGCTTGGCCGGGAAGAGTCAGTACTTC.